The clone carrying this T cell receptor beta chain has at least ten counts. Its antigen is unidentified. The protocol attached unique molecular identifiers to individual cDNA molecules. Using its own MiXCR run on the 5' RACE reads, TCRdb lists one record per CDR3 protein. The sample contains around 50,000 distinct CDR3 sequences, 9.5% to 13% of which appear only once. The data derive from a study of early T cells in non-severe SARS-CoV-2 infection. The overall study: It was bulk RNA from unsorted whole blood that was sequenced, and the chains were unpaired.

Germline V gene lookup returns CDR1 SGHVS and CDR2 FNYEAQ. The CDR3 runs to 16 residues. Trimming shortened V by 6 bases and J by 3 bases, and 19 bases separated the two germline ends. Regarding the study as a whole: VDJdb matching favored anti-spike CD8 responses, missing private and CD4 specificities.

The receptor comes from an adult who was a healthcare worker with PCR-confirmed SARS-CoV-2 infection or an uninfected control (not recorded which). The chain combines TRBV7-6 with TRBJ2-3; tentative D call: TRBD2 (7 bases). The specimen was whole blood. The CDR3 DNA follows: TGTGCCAGCAGTGGCGCTTGGGGGGGGCTGACAGATACGCAGTATTTT. This encodes CASSGAWGGLTDTQYF. The variable domain in full, completed from reference TRBV7-6 and TRBJ2-3, reads GAGVSQSPRYKVTKRGQDVALRCDPISGHVSLYWYRQALGQGPEFLTYFNYEAQQDKSGLPNDRFSAERPEGSISTLTIQRTEQRDSAMYRCASSGAWGGLTDTQYFGPGTRLTVL.